The rows below give T cell receptor beta chains drawn from one sample of a study of Tregs in tolerant kidney transplant recipients. The data were produced by immunoSEQ multiplex PCR, yet TCRdb's version contains in-frame clones alone and is incomplete. The data contain tens of thousands of clones, around nine tenths of them singletons. Sequences were derived from CD4+ T cells from blood, sampled before the transplant. These receptors were collected from a human donor who received a combined kidney and bone marrow transplant. CDR3s leave out the opening cysteine and the closing phenylalanine or tryptophan.

v_call cdr3_aa
TRBV28 ASSSSGQGSNEKLF
TRBV9 ASSAATPNYGYT
TRBV4-1 ASSQAGTVQGYEQY
TRBV6-6 ASSSTSGRDTQY
TRBV19 ASSIDRDTEAF
TRBV27 ASRTDRDQPQH
TRBV7-3 ASSRTSGRELF
TRBV5-8 ASSYPGQKSYEQY
TRBV7-2 ASSPGQGGNQPQH
TRBV27 ASSLSRGFVYGYT
TRBV27 ASSLSMVRLETQY
TRBV5-4 ASSLQGIHGYT
TRBV27 ASSGMGQGGNQPQH
TRBV30 AWSGWTGGENQPQH
TRBV5-4 ASSQQGNRDGYT
TRBV7-7 ASSLFAGQNYEQY
TRBV25-1 ASSVGQNYGYT
TRBV19 ASSLQETQY
TRBV19 ASSFQDSSYEQY
TRBV7-2 ASSFGTEPVFMNTEAF
TRBV18 ASSPRPGQRNTGELF
TRBV6-5 ASSNSGTVGYGYT
TRBV9 ASSTQLSGSGNTIY
TRBV18 ASSPPTSGSTGTGELF
TRBV20-1 SATRTYEQF
TRBV29-1 SVEGRAGREQF
TRBV2 ASSEFTAGELF
TRBV6-5 ASSSPGGGTQY
TRBV4-2 ASSQGTSGEQY
TRBV30 AWTHKGQRNTGELF
TRBV19 ASRLAGGNTGELF
TRBV4-1 ASSRLQGPNTGELF
TRBV5-6 ASSLGQVYEQF
TRBV10-3 AIKHAEADTQY
TRBV6-1 ASSEVPGQGRNQPQH
TRBV5-6 ASSLGPNLEIYEQY
TRBV28 ASTRQGPGLEQPQH